These 11 T cell receptor beta chains were all obtained from the same sample, sequenced in a study of beta chain features in type 1 diabetes (dated by TCRdb to the late 2010s). Library generation was performed with the immunoSEQ multiplex PCR assay. The entire isolated RNA was reverse transcribed using the High Capacity cDNA Reverse Transcription Kit, and thus expressed TCRB transcripts were sequenced. TCRdb mirrors the immuneACCESS table, restricted to in-frame sequences. Some clones are absent from its copies; in checked studies, under half trace to an unresolved V gene, and the reason for the others is unknown. In all, the sample holds about half a million clones, and roughly 10% of those were seen once. The ten largest clones take up 0.035% to 0.05% of the sample. Sequences were obtained from naive CD4+ T cells from blood. The cell subset or site label on this specimen signifies: true naive CD4+ T cells. All receptors come from a woman aged 18 to 35 in good health.

The chain employs TRBV7-9 and TRBJ2-5, with 9 bases lining up with TRBD2. CDR3 length: 13 residues. Germline CDR1 is SEHNR and CDR2 is FQNEAQ (reference sequence). Trimming removed 5 bases from V and 4 bases from J; junction bases left unmatched: 2. DNA of the CDR3: TGTGCCAGCAGCCGTAGCGGGGGAGAGACCCAGTACTTC. It codes for CASSRSGGETQYF.

The rearrangement joins TRBV9 to TRBJ1-5; D remains ambiguous. Germline CDR1 is SGDLS and CDR2 is YYNGEE. This CDR3 is 17 amino acids long. Trimming took off 4 bases at V and 2 bases at J, with 19 bases between the two ends. The CDR3 spells CASSPSPGPWGNQPQHF. The CDR3 DNA is TGTGCCAGCAGCCCCTCTCCCGGACCGTGGGGCAATCAGCCCCAGCATTTT. The variable domain in full, completed from reference TRBV9 and TRBJ1-5, reads DSGVTQTPKHLITATGQRVTLRCSPRSGDLSVYWYQQSLDQGLQFLIQYYNGEERAKGNILERFSAQQFPDLHSELNLSSLELGDSALYFCASSPSPGPWGNQPQHFGDGTRLSIL.

The sample holds a few counts of this clone. The sample holds other DNA sequences that translate to the same CDR3. The chain links TRBV7-9 to TRBJ2-7; the D gene is possibly TRBD1 (7 bases). The CDR3 runs to 12 residues. The germline V gene has CDR1 SEHNR and CDR2 FQNEAQ (reference sequence). V lost 5 bases to trimming and J lost 6 bases, with 11 bases between them. DNA for the CDR3: TGTGCCAGCAGCCCTCAGGGGGGCGAGCAGTACTTC. Amino acids: CASSPQGGEQYF.

With regard to this clone: An end of the junction does not agree with germline; a read error may underlie this. The chain carries TRBV13 and TRBJ2-2; D not certain. The CDR3 totals 16 residues. Germline loops: CDR1 PRHDT, CDR2 FYEKMQ (reference sequence). The CDR3 protein is CTSSLIGQANTGELFF. CDR3 in DNA: TGTACCAGCAGCTTAATCGGGCAGGCGAACACCGGGGAGCTGTTTTTT. The entire variable domain, with the rest obtained from reference TRBV13 and TRBJ2-2, is as follows: AAGVIQSPRHLIKEKRETATLKCYPIPRHDTVYWYQQGPGQDPQFLISFYEKMQSDKGSIPDRFSAQQFSDYHSELNMSSLELGDSALYFCTSSLIGQANTGELFFGEGSRLTVL.

The chain employs TRBV27 and TRBJ2-7, with TRBD2 matching over 10 bases. CDR3 size: 16 residues. V trimming: 5 bases; J trimming: 3 bases; junction bases outside the gene matches: 10. Germline V gives CDR1 MNHEY, CDR2 SMNVEV (reference sequence). DNA for the CDR3: TGTGCCAGCAGTCGACAAGCGGGAGGGCCTGGCTACGAGCAGTACTTC. Translating it yields CASSRQAGGPGYEQYF.

The chain joins TRBV7-9 to TRBJ2-1; D is possibly TRBD2 (5 bases). The CDR3 is 15 amino acids. V was clipped by 5 bases and J by 9 bases, with 20 bases between them. The V gene's germline CDR1 is SEHNR and CDR2 FQNEAQ (reference sequence). The CDR3 coding sequence is TGTGCCAGCAGCGTCTATTACGGGCAGGAGGCTGAGCAGTTCTTC. Protein: CASSVYYGQEAEQFF.

This clone was picked up a small number of times. V and J are TRBV9 and TRBJ2-7, with 14 bases identical to TRBD2. V dropped 0 bases and J dropped 6; count of bases not matched to a gene: 2. This CDR3 contains 15 residues. The germline V gene encodes CDR1 SGDLS and CDR2 YYNGEE. The CDR3 is CASSVAGTSGSEQYF. As DNA, the CDR3 is TGTGCCAGCAGCGTAGCAGGGACTAGCGGGAGCGAGCAGTACTTC.

V usage is TRBV7-9 and J usage is TRBJ2-7, with 8 bases fitting TRBD2. The CDR3 is 14 amino acids. CDR1 is SEHNR and CDR2 is FQNEAQ in the germline V gene (reference sequence). V was pared by 6 bases and J by 0 bases, with 4 bases of the junction left unmatched. The CDR3 sequence: CASRESGSSYEQYF. The CDR3 DNA follows: TGTGCCAGCAGAGAGAGCGGGAGCTCCTACGAGCAGTACTTC.

With regard to this clone: The sample has other DNA sequences that encode this CDR3 too. The chain joins TRBV28 to TRBJ1-2; TRBD1 matches 7 bases. Looked up from germline, CDR1 is MDHEN and CDR2 is SYDVKM. This CDR3 comprises 13 residues. V lost 6 bases, J lost 2 bases, and 3 bases stayed unmatched. CDR3 DNA: TGTGCCAGCAGCTTGGGACAGAACTATGGCTACACCTTC. Its protein product is CASSLGQNYGYTF.

This clone was seen only a few times. The V gene is TRBV2, the J gene TRBJ2-6; D remains ambiguous. The germline CDR1 and CDR2 sequences are SNHLY and FYNNEI. This CDR3 has 15 residues. Trimming left V 10 bases short and J 0 bases short, with 13 bases between. CDR3 nucleotide sequence: TGTGCCACCGCGGACCGAAACTCTGGGGCCAACGTCCTGACTTTC. This gives the protein CATADRNSGANVLTF.

This clone was detected only once. The gene calls are TRBV28 and TRBJ1-1; maybe TRBD1 (6 bases). The CDR3 has 14 residues. From germline, CDR1 is MDHEN and CDR2 SYDVKM. Trimming left V 4 bases short and J 3 bases short, with 12 bases between. The CDR3 spells CASSSTGSYTEAFF. CDR3 bases: TGTGCCAGCAGTTCCACAGGGTCGTACACTGAAGCTTTCTTT.